The 32 T cell receptor beta chains below were found in one sample sequenced in a study of blood T cell repertoires in COVID-19. Assay: immunoSEQ multiplex PCR; the TCRdb copy retains only in-frame clones and omits some. This table holds roughly 55,000 clones, roughly four fifths found once. The source material was peripheral blood. The receptors originated from an older woman with acute or convalescent COVID-19.

The chain carries TRBV7-8 and TRBJ2-5; D gene unclear. From germline, CDR1 is SGHVS and CDR2 FQNEAQ. This CDR3 is 14 amino acids long. V was cut by 5 bases and J by 1 base, with 11 bases left in between. The chain's CDR3 is CASSPRRSQETQYF. The CDR3 DNA follows: TGTGCCAGCAGCCCTAGACGTTCCCAAGAGACCCAGTACTTC.

The V call is TRBV6-1, the J call TRBJ1-6; D uncertain. V was cut by 5 bases and J by 6 bases, with 11 bases left in between. The CDR3 totals 14 residues. Germline CDR1 is MNHNS and CDR2 is SASEGT. The CDR3 DNA follows: TGTGCCAGCAGTTTATCACCGGGTAATTCACCCCTCCACTTT. This codes for CASSLSPGNSPLHF.

The chain carries TRBV19 and TRBJ2-1; 9 bases are shared with TRBD1. Per germline, CDR1 LNHDA and CDR2 SQIVND (reference sequence). After removal of 1 base from V and 0 bases from J, the junction contained 13 bases not matched to a gene. The CDR3 is 20 residues long. CDR3 bases: TGTGCCAGTAGTATAGCCGGACAGGGGACTTTTTCGAGCTCCTACAATGAGCAGTTCTTC. It codes for CASSIAGQGTFSSSYNEQFF.

V usage is TRBV18 and J usage is TRBJ1-2; 9 bases are shared with TRBD1. Trimming removed 1 base from V and 0 bases from J; junction bases left unmatched: 6. CDR3 size: 17 residues. CDR1 is KGHSH and CDR2 is LQKENI in the germline V gene. CDR3 sequence: CASSPRDRVEANYGYTF. As DNA, the CDR3 is TGTGCCAGCTCACCACGGGACAGGGTAGAGGCTAACTATGGCTACACCTTC.

The J gene is TRBJ2-5, the V gene TRBV28; tentative D call: TRBD2 (6 bases). Germline CDR1 is MDHEN and CDR2 is SYDVKM. This CDR3 has 18 residues. V was shortened by 0 bases and J by 4 bases, with 21 bases between the two germline ends. The CDR3 DNA follows: TGTGCCAGCAGTTTATGGGGGGGAACGGTTGGATTGGGAGAGACCCAGTACTTC. Residues: CASSLWGGTVGLGETQYF.

The chain combines TRBV3-1 (or the pseudogene TRBV3-2) with TRBJ2-1; 10 bases line up with TRBD2. Germline loops: CDR1 LGHDT, CDR2 YNNKEL (reference sequence). CDR3 length: 13 amino acids. V shed 6 bases and J 9 bases; nucleotides not matched to a gene: 5. The chain's CDR3 is CASRLAGSLEQFF. CDR3 bases: TGTGCCAGCAGACTAGCGGGATCCCTTGAGCAGTTCTTC.

The gene calls are TRBV3-1 (or the pseudogene TRBV3-2) and TRBJ1-3, with 10 bases aligning to TRBD1. The CDR3 is 17 residues long. Germline CDR1 LGHDT, CDR2 YNNKEL (reference sequence). V shed 5 bases, J shed 4 bases, and the junction held 11 bases outside the gene matches. The CDR3 DNA reads TGTGCCAGCAGCAATAATCGGGACAGGGGAGGAGGAAACACCATATATTTT. It yields the protein CASSNNRDRGGGNTIYF.

The CDR3 nucleotides are TGTGCCAGCACCCGATCCGGGGGGAACACCGGGGAGCTGTTTTTT. It encodes CASTRSGGNTGELFF. This chain links TRBV2 with TRBJ2-2; a possible D gene is TRBD2 (6 bases). Trimming stripped 7 bases from V and 1 base from J, with 13 bases between. CDR3 size: 15 residues. Germline CDR1 SNHLY, CDR2 FYNNEI.

The chain recombines TRBV3-1 (or the pseudogene TRBV3-2) with TRBJ2-1; 10 bases are a match to TRBD1. CDR3 length: 17 residues. CDR1 LGHDT and CDR2 YNNKEL come from the germline V gene (reference sequence). With V trimmed by 2 bases and J by 1 base, 5 bases remained unmatched. The CDR3, as DNA: TGTGCCAGCAGCCAACTTGACAGGGGGCGATCCTACAATGAGCAGTTCTTC. Its protein product is CASSQLDRGRSYNEQFF.

This clone was observed a handful of times. The V and J genes are TRBV5-4 and TRBJ2-6, with 13 bases that match TRBD2. The germline gives CDR1 SGHNT, CDR2 YYREEE (reference sequence). The CDR3 length is 16 residues. Trimming cost V 5 bases and J 4 bases; bases outside gene matches: 3. The CDR3 is CASRLAGGLGANVLTF. The CDR3, as DNA: TGTGCCAGCAGACTAGCGGGGGGGCTAGGGGCCAACGTCCTGACTTTC.

The chain couples TRBV11-2 to TRBJ2-3; tentative D call: TRBD1 (5 bases). This CDR3 is built from 16 residues. Germline loops: CDR1 SGHAT, CDR2 FQNNGV. The V end lost 5 bases, the J end lost 5 bases, and 20 bases lay between the germline ends. CDR3 DNA sequence: TGTGCCAGCAGCAATAAGGGGCGTCAAGCGATAGATACGCAGTATTTT. Translated: CASSNKGRQAIDTQYF.

V gene TRBV6-6 combines with J gene TRBJ1-2; TRBD1 matches at 8 bases. Trimming removed 1 base from V and 6 bases from J; junction bases left unmatched: 10. The CDR3 covers 16 residues. Germline V CDR1 and CDR2: MNHNY, SVGAGI (reference sequence). CDR3 sequence (DNA): TGTGCCAGCAGTTACTTTCCCGGGACAGGAGGCAATGGCTACACCTTC. It translates to CASSYFPGTGGNGYTF.

The V gene is TRBV7-3, the J gene TRBJ1-6; the D is unclear. V was shortened by 3 bases and J by 7 bases, with 7 bases between the two germline ends. Germline lookup yields CDR1 SGHTA and CDR2 FQGTGA. The CDR3 has 13 residues. The CDR3 region is CASSLASNSPLHF. The CDR3, as DNA: TGTGCCAGCAGCTTGGCTTCAAATTCACCCCTCCACTTT.

The chain employs TRBV19 and TRBJ2-1, with 9 bases identical to TRBD2. The CDR3 sequence is 18 residues long. Germline V gene sequence: CDR1 LNHDA, CDR2 SQIVND (reference sequence). Trimming cost V 2 bases and J 1 base; bases outside gene matches: 9. Here the CDR3 DNA reads TGTGCCAGTAGTATACGAGCGGGGGGCCTCCCTTCCTACAATGAGCAGTTCTTC. Encoded protein: CASSIRAGGLPSYNEQFF.

The chain employs TRBV28 and TRBJ1-6; D is perhaps TRBD1 (6 bases). V gave up 6 bases and J gave up 9 bases, with 12 bases separating them. The CDR3 has 13 amino acids. The germline CDR1 and CDR2 sequences are MDHEN and SYDVKM. This chain's CDR3 is CASSYREGSPLHF. DNA for the CDR3: TGTGCCAGCAGCTACAGGGAGGGTTCACCCCTCCACTTT.

J is TRBJ2-3 and V is TRBV7-2; 8 bases match TRBD2. The CDR3 spans 16 residues. The V and J ends lost 5 bases and 2 bases, in that order; junction bases with no gene match: 9. In germline, CDR1 is SGHTA, CDR2 FQGNSA. DNA of the CDR3: TGTGCCAGCAGCCTAAACGGGGGGGCTAACACAGATACGCAGTATTTT. Translated: CASSLNGGANTDTQYF.

By its share, this clone is medium-sized. The rearrangement uses TRBV2 and TRBJ1-5; tentative D call: TRBD1 (5 bases). V lost 4 bases and J lost 7, with 17 bases in between. This CDR3 has 15 amino acids. Germline V gene sequence: CDR1 SNHLY, CDR2 FYNNEI. The CDR3 spells CASSGQSEDPQPQHF. The CDR3, as DNA: TGTGCCAGCAGTGGACAGTCCGAGGACCCACAGCCCCAGCATTTT.

This sequence joins TRBV4-1 and TRBJ2-5; weak D call: TRBD2 (6 bases). CDR3 length: 15 residues. Germline V lookup: CDR1 MGHRA, CDR2 YSYEKL. Trimming left V 1 base short and J 4 bases short, with 13 bases between. In nucleotides, the CDR3 is TGCGCCAGCAGCCAAGTTCGGTCCGGGGGAGAGACCCAGTACTTC. Protein product: CASSQVRSGGETQYF.

This clone came up once. This chain links TRBV4-1 with TRBJ2-5; 11 bases map to TRBD2. The trim removed 0 bases at V and 4 bases at J, leaving 10 bases unmatched. The CDR3 covers 18 residues. Germline V gene lookup returns CDR1 MGHRA and CDR2 YSYEKL. The CDR3 DNA sequence: TGCGCCAGCAGCCAAGAACTAGCGGGGGCCTCGGTGTCAGAGACCCAGTACTTC. Amino acid sequence: CASSQELAGASVSETQYF.

This clone appeared a few times. This chain connects TRBV3-1 (or the pseudogene TRBV3-2) to TRBJ1-1; no reliable D call. Germline-derived CDR1 and CDR2 are LGHDT and YNNKEL (reference sequence). V shed 4 bases and J shed 6 bases, with 12 bases lying between them. The CDR3 is 13 amino acids. CDR3: CASSLGGDPEAFF. CDR3 DNA: TGTGCCAGCAGCCTGGGAGGAGATCCTGAAGCTTTCTTT.

This rearrangement joins TRBV27 to TRBJ2-1; D not certain. Trimming took off 3 bases at V and 8 bases at J, with 17 bases between the two ends. Germline values: CDR1 MNHEY, CDR2 SMNVEV (reference sequence). The CDR3 length is 15 residues. The CDR3 sequence: CASSLVTRKLDEQFF. The CDR3 DNA sequence: TGTGCCAGCAGTTTGGTAACTCGCAAACTGGATGAGCAGTTCTTC.

A single count supports this clone. The chain links TRBV12-3 or TRBV12-4 to TRBJ2-7, with TRBD2 as a possible D gene (6 bases). The CDR3 length is 13 residues. The ends were cut back, 6 bases at V and 6 bases at J, with 15 bases in the middle. The CDR3 DNA follows: TGTGCCAGCAGCGGAACGCTGGGAGGCGAGCAGTACTTC. This encodes CASSGTLGGEQYF.

V gene TRBV4-1 combines with J gene TRBJ2-3; TRBD2 matches at 7 bases. CDR1 is MGHRA and CDR2 is YSYEKL in the germline V gene. The CDR3 sequence is 14 residues long. J gave up 5 bases and V 4 bases, and 6 bases lay outside the gene matches. CDR3 DNA: TGCGCCAGCAGCCTCCGACTAGCTGGAGATACGCAGTATTTT. Translated: CASSLRLAGDTQYF.

The chain combines TRBV7-8 with TRBJ2-1; 7 nucleotides agree with TRBD2. The CDR3 spans 15 residues. The V gene end was trimmed by 5 bases and the J gene end by 5 bases; junction bases not matched to a gene: 9. Germline CDR1 reads SGHVS; CDR2 reads FQNEAQ. CDR3 loop: CASSPRLAADNEQFF. CDR3 bases: TGTGCCAGCAGCCCCCGACTAGCTGCAGACAATGAGCAGTTCTTC.

The chain is built from TRBV28 and TRBJ2-2; a possible D gene is TRBD1 (6 bases). CDR3 size: 15 residues. The V end was cut by 6 bases, the J end by 5 bases, with 16 bases between. Germline assignment: CDR1 MDHEN and CDR2 SYDVKM. CDR3 nucleotides: TGTGCCAGCAGCCCCCAGGGGCGCGCGACCGGGGAGCTGTTTTTT. As protein: CASSPQGRATGELFF.

The chain employs TRBV19 and TRBJ2-1; a weak D match, TRBD2 (5 bases). Trimming cost V 5 bases and J 3 bases, with 11 bases left between them. The CDR3 has 14 amino acids. In germline, CDR1 is LNHDA, CDR2 SQIVND (reference sequence). The CDR3: CASSAGGSYNEQFF. As DNA, the CDR3 is TGTGCCAGTAGTGCCGGTGGGAGCTACAATGAGCAGTTCTTC.

The rearrangement joins TRBV25-1 to TRBJ2-7; 10 bases match TRBD1. This CDR3 comprises 15 residues. V gave up 6 bases and J gave up 5 bases; unmatched junction bases: 10. Germline loops: CDR1 MGHDK, CDR2 SYGVNS. In nucleotides, the CDR3 is TGTGCCAGCAGGGGACAGGGGTTTTTTGTCCACGAGCAGTACTTC. It specifies CASRGQGFFVHEQYF.

The V and J genes are TRBV23-1 and TRBJ2-1, with D possibly TRBD2 on 7 matching bases. TRBV23-1 is recorded as an ORF, its role being uncertain. CDR3 length equals 19 residues. Deletions cut 4 bases from V and 9 bases from J, with 31 bases between. In nucleotides, the CDR3 is TGCGCCAGCAGTCGTGCGAATTATCATCTGGGGGAGGGGGAGGGTGAGCAGTTCTTC. Its translation is CASSRANYHLGEGEGEQFF.

The CDR3 region has the DNA TGTGCCAGCTCACCACCCGCAGGGGTGGGGGGCTACACCTTC. Amino acid sequence: CASSPPAGVGGYTF. The chain recombines TRBV18 with TRBJ1-2; maybe TRBD1 (6 bases). The length of the CDR3 is 14 residues. Germline lookup yields CDR1 KGHSH and CDR2 LQKENI. V gave up 0 bases and J gave up 8 bases, with 13 bases separating them. The whole variable domain, remainder taken from reference TRBV18 and TRBJ1-2, is NAGVMQNPRHLVRRRGQEARLRCSPMKGHSHVYWYRQLPEEGLKFMVYLQKENIIDESGMPKERFSAEFPKEGPSILRIQQVVRGDSAAYFCASSPPAGVGGYTFGSGTRLTVV.

CDR3 region: CASSSNPGQGYGYTF. The DNA for the CDR3 is TGCGCCAGCAGCTCAAACCCAGGGCAGGGGTATGGCTACACCTTC. The chain employs TRBV5-1 and TRBJ1-2; a possible D gene is TRBD1 (6 bases). The CDR3 loop spans 15 amino acids. Trimming took off 3 bases at V and 5 bases at J, with 17 bases between the two ends. The germline V gene encodes CDR1 SGHRS and CDR2 YFSETQ.

DNA for the CDR3: TGTGCCAGCAGTTATTTACAGTATGGCTACACCTTC. It codes for CASSYLQYGYTF. J is TRBJ1-2 and V is TRBV6-2 or TRBV6-3, with unresolved D. Trimming took 3 bases from V and 5 from J, leaving 7 bases between them. Germline CDR1 and CDR2: MNHEY and SVGEGT. The CDR3 spans 12 residues.

The rearrangement uses TRBV28 and TRBJ1-2; 9 bases are shared with TRBD1. The germline V gene has CDR1 MDHEN and CDR2 SYDVKM. The CDR3 length is 14 residues. The ends lost 4 bases at V and 4 bases at J; junction bases unmatched: 4. The CDR3 region has the DNA TGTGCCAGCAGTTCACAGGGGGCTGTCTATGGCTACACCTTC. Protein: CASSSQGAVYGYTF.